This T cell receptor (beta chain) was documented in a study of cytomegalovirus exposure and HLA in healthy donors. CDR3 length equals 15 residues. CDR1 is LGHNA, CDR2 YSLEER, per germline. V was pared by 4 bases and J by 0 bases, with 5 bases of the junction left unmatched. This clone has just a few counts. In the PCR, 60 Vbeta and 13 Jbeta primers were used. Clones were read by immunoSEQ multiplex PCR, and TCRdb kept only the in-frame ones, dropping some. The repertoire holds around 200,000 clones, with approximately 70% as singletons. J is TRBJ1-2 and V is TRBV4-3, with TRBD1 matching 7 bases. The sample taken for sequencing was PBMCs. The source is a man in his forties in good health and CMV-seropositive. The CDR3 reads CASSPGTVTNYGYTF. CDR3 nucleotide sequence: TGCGCCAGCAGCCCCGGGACAGTAACTAACTATGGCTACACCTTC.